Below are 25 T cell receptor beta chains sequenced from a single sample in a study of T-cell reconstitution after alpha-beta-depleted transplantation in children (dated by TCRdb to about 2016). Libraries came from PCR. Sequencing used an Illumina HiSeq 2500. To normalize quantification of the TCRbeta repertoire, the TCR libraries were built with molecular barcoding that relied on unique molecular identifiers. TCRdb took the public reads, trimmed them with fastp at Q25, ran MiXCR for clone calling and kept in-frame beta chains. Identical CDR3 protein sequences are pooled into one entry, listed with their most common genes and DNA. The sample has fewer than 700,000 distinct CDR3 sequences on record, 10% to 15% of them singletons. 2% to 2.5% of the sample is taken by the ten largest. Reading the label with the study, this specimen's treatment or condition is: allogeneic hematopoietic cell transplantation with graft depleted of TCRalphabeta T cells and CD19 B cells.

The specimen comprised PBMCs, mostly from graft donor cells, sampled 360 days after TCRalphabeta/CD19-depleted stem cell transplant. These receptors originate from a male patient under 18 who had a stem cell transplant for acute myeloid leukemia, so the T cells may come from the graft donor.

This clonotype was recorded a few times. The chain recombines TRBV20-1 with TRBJ2-1; 7 bases are shared with TRBD2. The V gene end was trimmed by 5 bases and the J gene end by 0 bases; junction bases not matched to a gene: 1. The CDR3 contains 13 residues. CDR1 is DFQATT, CDR2 SNEGSKA, per germline (reference sequence). This chain's CDR3 is CSARTSSYNEQFF. The CDR3 DNA sequence: TGCAGTGCTCGGACTAGCTCCTACAATGAGCAGTTCTTC.

This clonotype has more than one count but fewer than ten. The chain has TRBV5-1 and TRBJ2-5; D not certain. The CDR3 length is 12 residues. The V and J ends lost 4 bases and 2 bases respectively, with 6 bases between them. Per the germline V gene, CDR1 is SGHRS and CDR2 is YFSETQ. CDR3 DNA sequence: TGCGCCAGCAGCCGGTGGCAAGAGACCCAGTACTTC. Its translation is CASSRWQETQYF.

This clonotype was observed a handful of times. CDR3 nucleotide sequence: TGCAGTGCCCCTCCAACTAGCGGGAGCACAGATACGCAGTATTTT. Amino acid sequence: CSAPPTSGSTDTQYF. The chain links TRBV20-1 to TRBJ2-3, with 9 bases fitting TRBD2. CDR3 length: 15 amino acids. J gave up 0 bases and V 6 bases, and 7 bases lay outside the gene matches. Germline CDR1 reads DFQATT; CDR2 reads SNEGSKA (reference sequence).

J is TRBJ1-5 and V is TRBV5-5; D uncertain. Germline V lookup: CDR1 SGHKS, CDR2 YYEKEE (reference sequence). Trimming left V 4 bases short and J 6 bases short, with 14 bases between. CDR3 length: 14 residues. For the CDR3, the DNA is TGTGCCAGCAGCCGGACCGGGAACATTCAGCCCCAGCATTTT. Its translation is CASSRTGNIQPQHF.

This clonotype was counted only a few times. The chain employs TRBV28 and TRBJ2-3; D might be TRBD2 (5 bases). Trimming removed 3 bases at V and 1 base at J, with 14 bases between. Per the germline V gene, CDR1 is MDHEN and CDR2 is SYDVKM. CDR3 size: 16 residues. The DNA for the CDR3 is TGTGCCAGCAGTTTGGAAACTACTAGTGGCACAGATACGCAGTATTTT. Translation gives CASSLETTSGTDTQYF. The complete variable domain, with remaining parts taken from reference TRBV28 and TRBJ2-3, reads DVKVTQSSRYLVKRTGEKVFLECVQDMDHENMFWYRQDPGLGLRLIYFSYDVKMKEKGDIPEGYSVSREKKERFSLILESASTNQTSMYLCASSLETTSGTDTQYFGPGTRLTVL.

This clonotype was counted only a few times. The CDR3 sequence: CASSLARTSGDSYNEQFF. The CDR3 DNA reads as TGTGCCAGCAGCTTAGCCAGGACTAGCGGGGATTCCTACAATGAGCAGTTCTTC. This rearrangement joins TRBV7-2 to TRBJ2-1, with TRBD2 matching 12 bases. J was trimmed by 1 base and V by 0 bases; bases with no gene match: 4. In germline, CDR1 is SGHTA, CDR2 FQGNSA. CDR3 size: 18 residues. Drawing the rest from reference TRBV7-2 and TRBJ2-1, the complete variable domain is GAGVSQSPSNKVTEKGKDVELRCDPISGHTALYWYRQSLGQGLEFLIYFQGNSAPDKSGLPSDRFSAERTGGSVSTLTIQRTQQEDSAVYLCASSLARTSGDSYNEQFFGPGTRLTVL.

This clonotype was detected only a few times. The V gene is TRBV5-1, the J gene TRBJ2-7, with D perhaps being TRBD1 or TRBD2 (5 bases each). The CDR3 totals 15 residues. The V and J ends lost 0 bases and 2 bases respectively, with 12 bases between them. CDR1 and CDR2 (germline): SGHRS, YFSETQ. The DNA for the CDR3 is TGCGCCAGCAGCTTGGTCCCGGGACCTACCTACGAGCAGTACTTC. Its translation is CASSLVPGPTYEQYF.

At least ten counts were recorded for this clonotype. The chain combines TRBV12-3 or TRBV12-4 with TRBJ2-2; 11 bases agree with TRBD2. The CDR3 runs 16 residues. J was trimmed by 5 bases and V by 3 bases; bases with no gene match: 5. The chain's CDR3 is CASSFQLAGGTGELFF. The CDR3 bases are TGTGCCAGCAGTTTCCAGCTAGCGGGAGGTACCGGGGAGCTGTTTTTT.

This clonotype has at least ten counts. The chain links TRBV28 to TRBJ2-7; 8 bases agree with TRBD2. Germline lookup yields CDR1 MDHEN and CDR2 SYDVKM. CDR3 length: 14 residues. J gave up 3 bases and V 8 bases, and 9 bases lay outside the gene matches. CDR3 sequence reads: CASEDTSGDYEQYF. The DNA of the CDR3 is TGTGCCAGCGAAGATACTAGCGGAGACTACGAGCAGTACTTC.

This clonotype was recorded a few times. The chain joins TRBV6-2 or TRBV6-3 to TRBJ2-7, with unresolved D. This CDR3 is 11 amino acids long. Trimming left V 6 bases short and J 4 bases short, with 7 bases between. Germline loops: CDR1 MNHEY, CDR2 SVGEGT. The CDR3 region has the DNA TGTGCCAGCAGATACCAGTACGAGCAGTACTTC. Protein product: CASRYQYEQYF.

This clonotype was counted a few times. The CDR3 coding sequence is TGTGCCAGCAGCTTAGGTTCTTTGGGAGCCCCAGGAAATACGCAGTATTTT. Its protein is CASSLGSLGAPGNTQYF. The rearrangement joins TRBV7-6 to TRBJ2-3, with D maybe TRBD2 (5 bases). Trimming took off 1 base at V and 7 bases at J, with 21 bases between the two ends. Germline V lookup: CDR1 SGHVS, CDR2 FNYEAQ. This CDR3 comprises 17 residues.

About this clonotype itself: A much larger clone is a single base away; this may be a read error. J is TRBJ2-1 and V is TRBV11-3; D may match TRBD1 or TRBD2 (5 bases each). Trimming cost V 3 bases and J 5 bases, with 14 bases left between them. The CDR3 has 15 residues. Germline V gene lookup returns CDR1 SGHNT and CDR2 YENEEA. The DNA of the CDR3 is TGTGCCAGCAGCTTGGTAGGGACGGTCCACAATGAGCAGTTCTTC. It yields the protein CASSLVGTVHNEQFF.

This clonotype came up many times. This sequence joins TRBV28 and TRBJ2-2, with 9 bases fitting TRBD2. V lost 10 bases to trimming and J lost 3 bases; unmatched junction nucleotides: 9. From germline, CDR1 is MDHEN and CDR2 SYDVKM. This CDR3 is built from 15 residues. CDR3 residues: CATLFSGSYTGELFF. In DNA form, the CDR3 reads TGTGCCACCCTGTTTAGCGGGAGCTACACCGGGGAGCTGTTTTTT.

This clonotype has ten or more counts. CDR3 coding DNA: TGCAGGAGGCAGCTGAACAGGGGACAAGAGACCCAGTACTTC. Translating it yields CRRQLNRGQETQYF. This rearrangement joins TRBV20-1 to TRBJ2-5; 7 nucleotides match TRBD1. Germline CDR1 is DFQATT and CDR2 is SNEGSKA (reference sequence). This CDR3 has 14 amino acids.

This clonotype was seen ten or more times. The chain recombines TRBV7-2 with TRBJ2-7; the D is unclear. Trimming took off 5 bases at V and 6 bases at J, with 8 bases between the two ends. Germline V lookup: CDR1 SGHTA, CDR2 FQGNSA. The CDR3 spans 11 residues. This CDR3 is CASSPPGEQYF. In DNA form, the CDR3 reads TGTGCCAGCAGCCCCCCCGGCGAGCAGTACTTC.

This clonotype showed up many times. V is TRBV29-1 and J is TRBJ2-7, with D unresolved. CDR3 size: 12 residues. Trimming left V 0 bases short and J 4 bases short, with 7 bases between. CDR1 and CDR2 from the germline V gene are SQVTM and ANQGSEA. In DNA form, the CDR3 reads TGCAGCGTTGAAGATCCCCCTTACGAGCAGTACTTC. The encoded protein is CSVEDPPYEQYF.

The chain employs TRBV28 and TRBJ2-7; TRBD2 matches 11 bases. Germline-derived CDR1 and CDR2 are MDHEN and SYDVKM. The CDR3 length is 15 residues. V dropped 4 bases and J dropped 4; count of bases not matched to a gene: 6. The CDR3 DNA follows: TGTGCCAGCAGTTCCATAGCGGGAGGGCCTTACGAGCAGTACTTC. Its protein is CASSSIAGGPYEQYF.

V gene TRBV5-4 combines with J gene TRBJ1-5, with D uncertain. This CDR3 comprises 14 residues. Germline V gene sequence: CDR1 SGHNT, CDR2 YYREEE (reference sequence). The V end was cut by 0 bases, the J end by 1 base, with 5 bases between. The CDR3 DNA is TGTGCCAGCAGCTTGGGAAGAAGCAATCAGCCCCAGCATTTT. Protein product: CASSLGRSNQPQHF.

V and J are TRBV7-9 and TRBJ2-5, with 11 positions matching TRBD2. The germline CDR1 and CDR2 sequences are SEHNR and FQNEAQ (reference sequence). This CDR3 is 16 amino acids long. Trimming removed 4 bases from V and 5 bases from J; junction bases left unmatched: 9. CDR3 bases: TGTGCCAGCAGCTGGCTTAGCGGGAGGGCCTTTGAGACCCAGTACTTC. Residues: CASSWLSGRAFETQYF.

Many counts were recorded for this clonotype. J is TRBJ2-3 and V is TRBV2, with 12 bases fitting TRBD2. The germline gives CDR1 SNHLY, CDR2 FYNNEI. V shed 11 bases and J 5 bases; nucleotides not matched to a gene: 5. This CDR3 is 13 amino acids long. CDR3 sequence (DNA): TGTGCCGGATCGGGACTAGCGGGAGATACGCAGTATTTT. Amino acids: CAGSGLAGDTQYF.

This clonotype was found many times. The chain joins TRBV7-6 to TRBJ2-7; tentative D call: TRBD2 (5 bases). Per the germline V gene, CDR1 is SGHVS and CDR2 is FNYEAQ. The germline V and J ends were trimmed by 4 bases and 7 bases, with 17 bases remaining between them. The CDR3 runs to 14 residues. The CDR3 here is CASSSSGTYGEQYF. In DNA, the CDR3 is TGTGCCAGCAGCTCAAGCGGAACCTACGGGGAGCAGTACTTC.

The gene calls are TRBV10-2 and TRBJ1-5, with D unclear. V gave up 2 bases and J gave up 3 bases, with 14 bases separating them. Germline V lookup: CDR1 WSHSY, CDR2 SAAADI. CDR3 size: 16 residues. For the CDR3, the DNA is TGCGCCAGCAGTGAGGGTGCGGGAGTAGTCAATCAGCCCCAGCATTTT. It codes for CASSEGAGVVNQPQHF.

V is TRBV4-3 and J is TRBJ1-4; D is ambiguous. The CDR3 runs to 16 residues. The V gene's germline CDR1 is LGHNA and CDR2 YSLEER. V lost 1 base and J 3 bases, leaving 12 bases between the germline ends. The CDR3 DNA reads TGCGCCAGCAGCCAAGTCCCGGGCCTGGCTAATGAAAAACTGTTTTTT. This gives the protein CASSQVPGLANEKLFF.

There are many counts of this clonotype. The chain employs TRBV27 and TRBJ2-7; D might be TRBD2 (6 bases). CDR3 length equals 14 residues. The V end lost 6 bases, the J end lost 3 bases, and 15 bases lay between the germline ends. The germline V gene has CDR1 MNHEY and CDR2 SMNVEV (reference sequence). CDR3 loop: CASSPGPEGYEQYF. CDR3 DNA: TGTGCCAGCAGCCCGGGTCCGGAGGGCTACGAGCAGTACTTC.

There are many counts of this clonotype. The genes are TRBV9 and TRBJ2-5; TRBD2 aligns across 9 bases. With 4 bases clipped from V and 3 bases from J, the junction kept 10 bases outside the gene matches. CDR1 SGDLS and CDR2 YYNGEE come from the germline V gene. The CDR3 covers 16 residues. CDR3 coding DNA: TGTGCCAGCAGCACACACGGACTAGCGAAAAAAGAGACCCAGTACTTC. This codes for CASSTHGLAKKETQYF.